The entry below gives a single TCR beta chain sequence along with its context. The sample is drawn from a study of OX40 agonist ivuxolimab in advanced cancers. Profiling relied on immunoSEQ multiplex PCR, and the TCRdb table lists in-frame clones only, not all of them. Seen here are 90,000 to 120,000 clones, 90% observed once, and the top ten hold 0.31%. The material sequenced was CD4+ or CD8+ T cells sorted from blood, taken in a trial of the OX40 agonist ivuxolimab. This sequence was found in an adult with an advanced solid tumor such as melanoma, head and neck, liver or kidney cancer.

The CDR3 is CATSRDLVFEQFF. Here the CDR3 DNA reads TGTGCCACCAGCAGAGACTTGGTTTTTGAGCAGTTCTTC. The chain couples TRBV15 to TRBJ2-1; D unclear. CDR3 length equals 13 residues. Looked up from germline, CDR1 is LNHNV and CDR2 is YYDKDF (reference sequence). V was cut by 0 bases and J by 9 bases, with 9 bases left in between.